This TCR beta chain stems from a study of blood T cell repertoires in COVID-19. Using immunoSEQ multiplex PCR, the repertoire was profiled, and TCRdb retains in-frame clones only, with some absent. Among 55,000 to 80,000 clones listed, about 83% were seen once. This CDR3 is 13 amino acids long. Germline V gives CDR1 LNHDA, CDR2 SQIVND (reference sequence). V shed 3 bases and J shed 6 bases, with 12 bases lying between them. This chain joins TRBV19 and TRBJ2-7; D not certain. The TCR sequence derives from a man in his fifties with active COVID-19. The source material was peripheral blood. The CDR3 coding sequence is TGTGCCAGTAGTATCCCCCCAGCGTTCGAGCAGTACTTC. Translating gives CASSIPPAFEQYF.